These T cell receptor beta chains were read from a single sample in a study of T cell responses to AZD1222 COVID-19 vaccine. Repertoires were generated with immunoSEQ multiplex PCR, while TCRdb's copy carries only in-frame clones and drops some. Here the sample spans 140,000 to 150,000 clones, 70% to 90% being singletons. The material was peripheral blood, obtained on day 0 of AZD1222 vaccination. The receptors originated from an adult in good health. Both conserved end residues are part of each CDR3. D genes are given only for firm matches.

cdr3_nt	cdr3_aa	d_call	v_call	j_call
TGTGCCAGCTCCGGACAGTACAATCAGCCCCAGCATTTT	CASSGQYNQPQHF	.	TRBV18	TRBJ1-5
TGTGCCAGCAGCGTAGGTGTTAGCGGGGTAGAGACCCAGTACTTC	CASSVGVSGVETQYF	TRBD2	TRBV9	TRBJ2-5
TGCAGCGTTGAAGGAGGGGCAGGGGTTCTGCATTTT	CSVEGGAGVLHF	.	TRBV29-1	TRBJ1-5
TGTGCCTGGGACAGGGGGCAATATGAAAAACTGTTTTTT	CAWDRGQYEKLFF	TRBD1	TRBV30	TRBJ1-4
TGCGCCAGCAACCGGGATTCCTACAATGAGCAGTTCTTC	CASNRDSYNEQFF	.	TRBV10-1	TRBJ2-1
TGCGCCAGCAGCTTGGCCGCCGGACAGGGCAGCCACGAGCAGTACTTC	CASSLAAGQGSHEQYF	TRBD1	TRBV5-1	TRBJ2-7
TGTGCCAGCAGCTCCCCACTAGCGGGGGCAGCTGATACGCAGTATTTT	CASSSPLAGAADTQYF	TRBD2	TRBV7-9	TRBJ2-3
TGTGCCAGCAGACTACAGGGGCGCAATGAGCAGTTCTTC	CASRLQGRNEQFF	TRBD1	TRBV28	TRBJ2-1
TGTGCCAGCAGCCTCGCTAGCGGGGGGTACCAAGAGACCCAGTACTTC	CASSLASGGYQETQYF	TRBD2	TRBV7-6	TRBJ2-5
TGCGCCAGCAGCGAAGGGACAGGGGCCTACGAGCAGTACTTC	CASSEGTGAYEQYF	TRBD1	TRBV10-1	TRBJ2-7
TGTGCCAGCAGTTACTCGGGTAACCGAGGGTCGGAAGCTTTCTTT	CASSYSGNRGSEAFF	.	TRBV6-5	TRBJ1-1
TGTGCCAGCTCACCAAACGGAGAGACCCAGTACTTC	CASSPNGETQYF	.	TRBV18	TRBJ2-5
TGTGCCAGCAGCCGGACTGTTGGAAACACCATATATTTT	CASSRTVGNTIYF	.	TRBV6-5	TRBJ1-3
TGCGCCAGCAGCGCGTCAGGGGTGCCTCTGGACAATGAGCAGTTCTTC	CASSASGVPLDNEQFF	.	TRBV5-1	TRBJ2-1
TGCGCCAGCAGCTTCGGGGACGCCATAAACACCGGGGAGCTGTTTTTT	CASSFGDAINTGELFF	.	TRBV5-1	TRBJ2-2
TGCGCCAGCAGACCCGATATCTCAACTCTCCAAGAGACCCAGTACTTC	CASRPDISTLQETQYF	.	TRBV5-1	TRBJ2-5